This paragraph reports one TCR beta chain. The source of the sample is a study of shared clonotypes between healthy human individuals. Germline V lookup: CDR1 SSHAT, CDR2 FNYEAQ (reference sequence). The CDR3 is 14 amino acids. Using immunoSEQ multiplex PCR, the repertoire was profiled, and TCRdb retains in-frame clones only, with some absent. The sample records some 1,400,000 clones, approximately 96% being singletons. The rearrangement links TRBV7-7 to TRBJ2-7; D may be TRBD2 (7 bases). Sequenced input: naive CD4+ T cells sorted from blood. The subset is: CD45RA+ positively selected. The source of this sequence is a man younger than 45 in good health. CDR3: CASQPGGLPYEQYF. CDR3 bases: TGTGCTAGTCAACCCGGGGGGCTCCCCTACGAGCAGTACTTC. Supplemented by reference TRBV7-7 and TRBJ2-7, the full variable domain reads GAGVSQSPRYKVTKRGQDVTLRCDPISSHATLYWYQQALGQGPEFLTYFNYEAQPDKSGLPSDRFSAERPEGSISTLTIQRTEQRDSAMYRCASQPGGLPYEQYFGPGTRLTVT.